This TCR beta chain stems from a study of cytomegalovirus exposure and HLA in healthy donors. Study findings and constraints: V segments that were indistinguishable, TRBV6-2 and TRBV6-3 among them, were omitted from analysis.

As regards this clone: Its antigen is unidentified.

The PCR employed 60 Vbeta primers together with 13 Jbeta primers. Data came from immunoSEQ multiplex PCR; TCRdb stores just in-frame clones and leaves some out. The top ten hold over 1% of the sample, which has approximately 190,000 clones, around 87% seen once. Losses at the gene ends were 4 bases for V and 3 bases for J; bases not matched to a gene: 10. The germline V gene encodes CDR1 SGHNT and CDR2 YYREEE (reference sequence). The CDR3 totals 16 residues. The V gene is TRBV5-4, the J gene TRBJ2-1, with TRBD1 identical over 7 bases. Material: PBMCs. This receptor was identified in a man younger than 45 in good health and CMV-seronegative. CDR3 in amino acids: CASSDHRTGNYNEQFF. The CDR3 nucleotides are TGTGCCAGCAGCGACCACCGGACAGGAAACTACAATGAGCAGTTCTTC.